This T cell receptor beta chain came from a study of blood T cell repertoires in COVID-19. As for the study in general: Some COVID-19 samples were acute and others convalescent; all came from the United States, Italy and Spain. The cDNA or gDNA used as material had been derived from T cells, B-cell-depleted T cells, or PBMCs.

Authors' processing steps: Amplifying reference gene primers gave estimates of nucleated cell counts. Here immunoSEQ multiplex PCR was the method, and the copy in TCRdb shows in-frame clones only, minus some. The D gene and trimming were derived from the DNA, and the V and J assignments and clone size from that table. The sample consists of fewer than 150,000 clones, around 81% of them appearing once. Germline lookup yields CDR1 MDHEN and CDR2 SYDVKM. The V and J ends lost 2 bases and 4 bases, in that order; junction bases with no gene match: 4. This CDR3 is built from 15 residues. The sample comprised peripheral blood. The gene calls are TRBV28 and TRBJ1-2, with 10 bases aligning to TRBD1. The TCR sequence derives from a human donor in a cohort sampled during active COVID-19. CDR3 in amino acids: CASSLNGQGGYGYTF. DNA for the CDR3: TGTGCCAGCAGTTTAAACGGACAGGGGGGCTATGGCTACACCTTC.